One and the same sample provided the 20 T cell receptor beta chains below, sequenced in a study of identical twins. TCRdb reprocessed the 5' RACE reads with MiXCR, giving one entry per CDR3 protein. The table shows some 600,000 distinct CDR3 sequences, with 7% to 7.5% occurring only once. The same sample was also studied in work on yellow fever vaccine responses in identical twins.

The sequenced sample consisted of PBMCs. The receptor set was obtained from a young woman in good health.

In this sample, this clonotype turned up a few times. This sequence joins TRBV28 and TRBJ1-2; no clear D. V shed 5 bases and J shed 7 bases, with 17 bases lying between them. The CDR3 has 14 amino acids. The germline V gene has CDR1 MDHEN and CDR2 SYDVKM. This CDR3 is CASSPPGKASGYTF. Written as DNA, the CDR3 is TGTGCCAGCAGTCCACCGGGGAAAGCTAGTGGCTACACCTTC.

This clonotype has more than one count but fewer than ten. Written as DNA, the CDR3 is TGTGCCAGCAGACTGGACAGGGATTACAATGAGCAGTTCTTC. As protein: CASRLDRDYNEQFF. V usage is TRBV27 and J usage is TRBJ2-1, with 8 bases lining up with TRBD1. The CDR3 spans 14 residues. Germline CDR1 reads MNHEY; CDR2 reads SMNVEV (reference sequence). The V and J ends lost 6 bases and 4 bases, in that order; junction bases with no gene match: 5.

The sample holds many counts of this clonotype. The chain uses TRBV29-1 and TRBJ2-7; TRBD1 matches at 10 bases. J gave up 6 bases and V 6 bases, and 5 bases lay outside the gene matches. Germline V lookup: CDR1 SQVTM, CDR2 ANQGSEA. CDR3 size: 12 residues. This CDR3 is CSVDRGRGEQYF. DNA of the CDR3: TGCAGCGTCGACAGGGGGCGCGGCGAGCAGTACTTC.

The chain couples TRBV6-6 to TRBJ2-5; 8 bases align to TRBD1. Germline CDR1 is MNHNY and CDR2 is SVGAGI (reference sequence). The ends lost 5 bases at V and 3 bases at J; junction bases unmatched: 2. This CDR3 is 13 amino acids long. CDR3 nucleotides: TGTGCCAGCAGTAACAGGGGGAAAGAGACCCAGTACTTC. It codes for CASSNRGKETQYF.

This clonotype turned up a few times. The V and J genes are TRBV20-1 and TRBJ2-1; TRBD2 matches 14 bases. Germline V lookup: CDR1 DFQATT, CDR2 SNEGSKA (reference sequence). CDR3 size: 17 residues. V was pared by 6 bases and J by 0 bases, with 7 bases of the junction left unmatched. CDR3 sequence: CSARPGTSGSSYNEQFF. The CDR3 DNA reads TGCAGTGCACGACCCGGGACTAGCGGGAGCTCCTACAATGAGCAGTTCTTC.

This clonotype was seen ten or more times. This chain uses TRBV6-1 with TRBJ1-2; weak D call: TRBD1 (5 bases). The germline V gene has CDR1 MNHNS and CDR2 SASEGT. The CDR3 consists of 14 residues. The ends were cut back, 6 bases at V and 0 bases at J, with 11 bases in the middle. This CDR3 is CASRSTGSNYGYTF. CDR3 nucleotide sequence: TGTGCCAGCAGGTCTACAGGTTCTAACTATGGCTACACCTTC.

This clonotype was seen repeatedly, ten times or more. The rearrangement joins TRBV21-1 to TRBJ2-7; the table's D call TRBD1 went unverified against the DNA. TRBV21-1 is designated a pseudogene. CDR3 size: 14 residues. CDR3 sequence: CASSNGQASYEQYV. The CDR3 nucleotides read TGTGCCAGCAGCAATGGACAGGCTAGCTACGAGCAGTACGTC.

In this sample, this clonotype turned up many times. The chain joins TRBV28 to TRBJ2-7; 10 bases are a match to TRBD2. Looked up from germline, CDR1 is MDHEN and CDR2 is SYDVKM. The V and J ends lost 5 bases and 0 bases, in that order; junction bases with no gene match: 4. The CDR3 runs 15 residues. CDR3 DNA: TGTGCCAGCAGTCAAAGGACTAGCGGCTCCTACGAGCAGTACTTC. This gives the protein CASSQRTSGSYEQYF.

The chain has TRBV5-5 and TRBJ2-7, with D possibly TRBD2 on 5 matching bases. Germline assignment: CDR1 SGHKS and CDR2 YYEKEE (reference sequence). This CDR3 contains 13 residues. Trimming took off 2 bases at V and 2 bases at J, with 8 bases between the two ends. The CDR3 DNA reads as TGTGCCAGCAGCTTAGCGGTCCCCTACGAGCAGTACGTC. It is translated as CASSLAVPYEQYV.

The CDR3 loop is CASSVASQGSKETQYF. The CDR3 region has the DNA TGTGCCAGCAGCGTAGCTAGTCAGGGTTCCAAAGAGACCCAGTACTTC. The V call is TRBV9, the J call TRBJ2-5; tentative D call: TRBD1 (5 bases). Germline loops: CDR1 SGDLS, CDR2 YYNGEE. With 0 bases removed from V and 3 bases from J, the gap between germline ends came to 15 bases. CDR3 length: 16 amino acids. The whole variable domain, filled in from reference TRBV9 and TRBJ2-5, reads DSGVTQTPKHLITATGQRVTLRCSPRSGDLSVYWYQQSLDQGLQFLIQYYNGEERAKGNILERFSAQQFPDLHSELNLSSLELGDSALYFCASSVASQGSKETQYFGPGTRLLVL.

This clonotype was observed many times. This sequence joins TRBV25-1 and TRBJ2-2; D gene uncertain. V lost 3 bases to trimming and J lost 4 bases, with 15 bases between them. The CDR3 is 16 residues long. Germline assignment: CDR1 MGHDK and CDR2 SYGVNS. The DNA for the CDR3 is TGTGCCAGCAGTGACCCGAGTTCGGGTTCCACCGGGGAGCTGTTTTTT. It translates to CASSDPSSGSTGELFF.

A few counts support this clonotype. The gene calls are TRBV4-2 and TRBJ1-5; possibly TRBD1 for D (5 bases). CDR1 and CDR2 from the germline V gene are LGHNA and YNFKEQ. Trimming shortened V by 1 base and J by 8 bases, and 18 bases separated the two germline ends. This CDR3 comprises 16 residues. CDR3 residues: CASSQAVGGEREPQHF. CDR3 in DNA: TGTGCCAGCAGCCAAGCAGTTGGGGGGGAAAGAGAGCCCCAGCATTTT.

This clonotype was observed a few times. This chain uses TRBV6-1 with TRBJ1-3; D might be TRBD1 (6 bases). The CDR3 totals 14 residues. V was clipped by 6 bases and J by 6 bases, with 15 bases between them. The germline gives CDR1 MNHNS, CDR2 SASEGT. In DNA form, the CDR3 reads TGTGCCAGCAGGGCATCGGGGGGGCCAAACACCATATATTTT. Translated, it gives CASRASGGPNTIYF.

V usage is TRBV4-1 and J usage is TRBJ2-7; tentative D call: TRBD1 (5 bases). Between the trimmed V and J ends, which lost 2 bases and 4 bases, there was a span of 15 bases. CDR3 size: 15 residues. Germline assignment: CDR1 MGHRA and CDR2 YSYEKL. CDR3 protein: CASSQPEKGLYEQYF. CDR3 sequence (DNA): TGCGCCAGCAGCCAACCCGAAAAGGGGTTGTACGAGCAGTACTTC.

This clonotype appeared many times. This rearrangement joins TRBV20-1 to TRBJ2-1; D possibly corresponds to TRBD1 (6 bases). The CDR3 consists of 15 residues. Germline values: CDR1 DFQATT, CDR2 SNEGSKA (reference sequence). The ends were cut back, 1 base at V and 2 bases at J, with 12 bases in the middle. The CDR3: CSARVGAGAYNEQFF. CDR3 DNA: TGCAGTGCTAGAGTTGGGGCAGGGGCCTACAATGAGCAGTTCTTC.

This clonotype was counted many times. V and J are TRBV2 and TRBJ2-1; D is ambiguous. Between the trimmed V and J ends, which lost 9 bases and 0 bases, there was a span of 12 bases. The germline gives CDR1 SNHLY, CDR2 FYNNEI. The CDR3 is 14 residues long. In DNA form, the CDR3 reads TGTGCCAGTCTCCTCCCGAGCTCCTACAATGAGCAGTTCTTC. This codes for CASLLPSSYNEQFF.

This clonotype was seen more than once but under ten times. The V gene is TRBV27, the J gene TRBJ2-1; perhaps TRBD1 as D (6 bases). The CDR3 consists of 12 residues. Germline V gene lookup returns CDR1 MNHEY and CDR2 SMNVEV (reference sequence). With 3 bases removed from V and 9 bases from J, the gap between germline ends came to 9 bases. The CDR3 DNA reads TGTGCCAGCAGTTTTCAGGGGCGTGAGCAGTTCTTC. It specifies CASSFQGREQFF.

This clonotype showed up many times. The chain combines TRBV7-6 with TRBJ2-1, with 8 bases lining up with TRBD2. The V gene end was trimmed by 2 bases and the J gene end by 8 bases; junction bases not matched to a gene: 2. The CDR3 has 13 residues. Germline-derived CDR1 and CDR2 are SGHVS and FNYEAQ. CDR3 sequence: CASSLSGSYEQFF. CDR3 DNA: TGTGCCAGCAGCTTAAGCGGGAGCTATGAGCAGTTCTTC.

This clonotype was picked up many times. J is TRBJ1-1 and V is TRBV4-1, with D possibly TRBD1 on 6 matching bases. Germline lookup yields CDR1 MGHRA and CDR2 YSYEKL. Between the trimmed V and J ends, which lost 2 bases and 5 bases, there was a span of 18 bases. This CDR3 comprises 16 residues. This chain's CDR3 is CASSQWGGPLGTEAFF. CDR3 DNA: TGCGCCAGCAGCCAATGGGGGGGCCCTCTGGGGACTGAAGCTTTCTTT.

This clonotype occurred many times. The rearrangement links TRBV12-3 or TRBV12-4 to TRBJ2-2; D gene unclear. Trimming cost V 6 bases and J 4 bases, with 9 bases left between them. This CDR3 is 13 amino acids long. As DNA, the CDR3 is TGTGCCAGCAGGGGATTGGGCACCGGGGAGCTGTTTTTT. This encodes CASRGLGTGELFF.